The entry below describes one T cell receptor (beta chain). What it recognizes is unknown. The data were obtained in a study of response to subunit inactivated influenza vaccine. Notes on the study in general: There was a suggestion from the authors that each seasonal influenza vaccination recruits few new T cells.

Via MiXCR, TCRdb re-called the RT-PCR reads, giving one row per CDR3 protein. The data hold hundreds of thousands of distinct CDR3 sequences, with approximately 11% observed a single time. CDR1 and CDR2 from the germline V gene are MDHEN and SYDVKM. This CDR3 region has 12 residues. V gave up 3 bases and J gave up 9 bases, with 9 bases separating them. This sample also belongs to another study, concerning T cells expressing NK-cell markers. This second report adds: TCR beta cDNA was made by 5'RACE template switching with UMIs. The authors restricted sorting to alpha-beta TCR T cells with an anti-gamma-delta TCR antibody in several experiments.

This sample comprised PBMCs from blood, obtained on the day of vaccination. This sequence was found in a man over 45 who received an inactivated influenza vaccine. The chain uses TRBV28 and TRBJ1-5, with D uncertain. The CDR3 DNA reads as TGTGCCAGCAGTTTGTCCGCCGGGCCCCAGCATTTT. This translates into CASSLSAGPQHF.